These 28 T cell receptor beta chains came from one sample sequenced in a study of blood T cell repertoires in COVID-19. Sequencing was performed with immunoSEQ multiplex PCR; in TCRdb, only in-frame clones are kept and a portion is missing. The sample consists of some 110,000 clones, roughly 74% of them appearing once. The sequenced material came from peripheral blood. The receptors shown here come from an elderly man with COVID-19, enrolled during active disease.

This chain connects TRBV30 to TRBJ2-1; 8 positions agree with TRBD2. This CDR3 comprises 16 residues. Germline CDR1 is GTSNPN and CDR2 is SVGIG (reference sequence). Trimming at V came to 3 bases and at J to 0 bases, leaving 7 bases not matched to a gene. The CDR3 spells CAWSSAGADSYNEQFF. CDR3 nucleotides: TGTGCCTGGAGCTCAGCGGGAGCAGACTCCTACAATGAGCAGTTCTTC.

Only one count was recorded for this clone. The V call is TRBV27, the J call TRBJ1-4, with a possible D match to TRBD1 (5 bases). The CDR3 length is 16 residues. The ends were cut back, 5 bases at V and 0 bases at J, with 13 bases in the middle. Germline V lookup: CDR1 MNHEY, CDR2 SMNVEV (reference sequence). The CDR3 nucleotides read TGTGCCAGCAGTGCGGACACACGTGCAACTAATGAAAAACTGTTTTTT. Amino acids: CASSADTRATNEKLFF. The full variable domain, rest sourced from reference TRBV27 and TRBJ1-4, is EAQVTQNPRYLITVTGKKLTVTCSQNMNHEYMSWYRQDPGLGLRQIYYSMNVEVTDKGDVPEGYKVSRKEKRNFPLILESPSPNQTSLYFCASSADTRATNEKLFFGSGTQLSVL.

The DNA for the CDR3 is TGTGCCAGCAGTTTTCGAGGGTTCGGCCCCCCGATAGCCCAGCATTTT. Amino acid sequence: CASSFRGFGPPIAQHF. The chain has TRBV28 and TRBJ1-5; D uncertain. This CDR3 spans 16 amino acids. Germline V lookup: CDR1 MDHEN, CDR2 SYDVKM. V lost 3 bases and J lost 11, with 23 bases in between. Supplemented by reference TRBV28 and TRBJ1-5, the full variable domain reads DVKVTQSSRYLVKRTGEKVFLECVQDMDHENMFWYRQDPGLGLRLIYFSYDVKMKEKGDIPEGYSVSREKKERFSLILESASTNQTSMYLCASSFRGFGPPIAQHFGDGTRLSIL.

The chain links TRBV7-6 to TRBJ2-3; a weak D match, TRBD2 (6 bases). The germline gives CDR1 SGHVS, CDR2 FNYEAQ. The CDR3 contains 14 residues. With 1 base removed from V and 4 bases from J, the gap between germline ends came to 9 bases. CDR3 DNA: TGTGCCAGCAGCTTAGTGGGAGGATCAGATACGCAGTATTTT. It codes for CASSLVGGSDTQYF.

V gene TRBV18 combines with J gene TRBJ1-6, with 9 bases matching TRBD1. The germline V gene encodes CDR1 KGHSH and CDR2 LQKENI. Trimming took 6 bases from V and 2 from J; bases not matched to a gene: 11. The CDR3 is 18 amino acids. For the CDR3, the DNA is TGTGCCAGCTCGCCAGACAGGGGGAGAAGCGCCTATAATTCACCCCTCCACTTT. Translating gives CASSPDRGRSAYNSPLHF.

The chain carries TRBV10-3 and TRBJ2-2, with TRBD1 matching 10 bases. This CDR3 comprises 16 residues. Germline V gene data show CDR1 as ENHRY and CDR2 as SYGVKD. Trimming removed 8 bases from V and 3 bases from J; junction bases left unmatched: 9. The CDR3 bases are TGTGCCATCCGTTCGGACAGGGGGGAGGACACCGGGGAGCTGTTTTTT. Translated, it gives CAIRSDRGEDTGELFF.

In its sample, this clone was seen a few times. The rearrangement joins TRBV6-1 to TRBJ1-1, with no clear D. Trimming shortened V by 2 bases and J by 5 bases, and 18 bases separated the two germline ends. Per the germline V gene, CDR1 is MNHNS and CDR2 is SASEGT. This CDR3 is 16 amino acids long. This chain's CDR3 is CASSESFGLGRTEAFF. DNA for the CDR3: TGTGCCAGCAGTGAATCTTTTGGGTTGGGGAGGACTGAAGCTTTCTTT.

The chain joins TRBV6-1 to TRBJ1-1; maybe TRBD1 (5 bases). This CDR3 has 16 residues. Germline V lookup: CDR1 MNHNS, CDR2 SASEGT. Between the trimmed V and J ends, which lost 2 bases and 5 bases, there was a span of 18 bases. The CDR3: CASSEWGEGGRTEAFF. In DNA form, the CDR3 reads TGTGCCAGCAGTGAATGGGGGGAGGGAGGAAGAACTGAAGCTTTCTTT.

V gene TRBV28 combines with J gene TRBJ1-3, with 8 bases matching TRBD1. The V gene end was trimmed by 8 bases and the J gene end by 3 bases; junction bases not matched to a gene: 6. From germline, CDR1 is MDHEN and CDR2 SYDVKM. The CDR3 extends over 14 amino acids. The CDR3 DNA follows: TGTGCCAGCTGGACAGGGTTTGGTGGAAACACCATATATTTT. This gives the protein CASWTGFGGNTIYF.

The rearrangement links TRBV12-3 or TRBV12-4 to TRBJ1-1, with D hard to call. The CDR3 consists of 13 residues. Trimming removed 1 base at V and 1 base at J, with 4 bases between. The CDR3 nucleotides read TGTGCCAGCAGTTTAGGCGGGAACACTGAAGCTTTCTTT. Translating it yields CASSLGGNTEAFF.

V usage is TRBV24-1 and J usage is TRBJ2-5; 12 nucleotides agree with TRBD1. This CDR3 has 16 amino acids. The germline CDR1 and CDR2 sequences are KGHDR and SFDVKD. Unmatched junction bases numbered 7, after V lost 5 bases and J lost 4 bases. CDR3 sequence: CATSASGTGGVETQYF. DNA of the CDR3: TGTGCCACCAGTGCCTCGGGGACAGGGGGCGTAGAGACCCAGTACTTC.

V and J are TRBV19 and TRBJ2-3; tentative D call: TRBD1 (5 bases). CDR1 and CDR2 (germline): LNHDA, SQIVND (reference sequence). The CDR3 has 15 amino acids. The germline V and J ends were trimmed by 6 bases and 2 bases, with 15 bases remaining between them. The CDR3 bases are TGTGCCAGTAGGGGAAGGGGCAGGATCACAGATACGCAGTATTTT. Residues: CASRGRGRITDTQYF.

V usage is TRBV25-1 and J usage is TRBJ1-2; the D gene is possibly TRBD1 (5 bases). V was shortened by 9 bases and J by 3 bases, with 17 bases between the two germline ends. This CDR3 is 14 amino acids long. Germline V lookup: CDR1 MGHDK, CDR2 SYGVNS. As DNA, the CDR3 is TGTGCCAGTCAGGACACCAAACAGCACTATGGCTACACCTTC. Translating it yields CASQDTKQHYGYTF.

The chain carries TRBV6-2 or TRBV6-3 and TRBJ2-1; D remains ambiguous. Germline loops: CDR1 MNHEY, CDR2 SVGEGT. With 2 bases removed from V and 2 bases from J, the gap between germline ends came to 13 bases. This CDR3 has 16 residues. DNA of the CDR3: TGTGCCAGCAGTTACAGACTGTCCGAACCCTACAATGAGCAGTTCTTC. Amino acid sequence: CASSYRLSEPYNEQFF.

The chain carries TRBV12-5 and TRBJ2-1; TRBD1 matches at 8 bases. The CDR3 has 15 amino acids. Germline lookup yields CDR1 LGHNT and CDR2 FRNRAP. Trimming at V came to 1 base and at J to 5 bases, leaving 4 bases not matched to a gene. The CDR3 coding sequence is TGTGCTAGTGGTTTGGGTACAGGGGGGCACAATGAGCAGTTCTTC. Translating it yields CASGLGTGGHNEQFF.

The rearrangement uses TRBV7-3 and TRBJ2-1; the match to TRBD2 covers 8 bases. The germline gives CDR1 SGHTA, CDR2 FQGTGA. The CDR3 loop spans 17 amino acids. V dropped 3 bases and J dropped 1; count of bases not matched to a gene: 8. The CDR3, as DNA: TGTGCCAGCAGCTTTACGGGAGGGCCGCGGTCCTACAATGAGCAGTTCTTC. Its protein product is CASSFTGGPRSYNEQFF.

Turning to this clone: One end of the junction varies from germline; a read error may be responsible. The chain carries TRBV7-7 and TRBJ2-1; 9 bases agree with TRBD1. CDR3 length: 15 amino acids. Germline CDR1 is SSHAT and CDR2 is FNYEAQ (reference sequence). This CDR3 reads CASSQDRGTYNEQFF. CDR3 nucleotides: TGTGCTAGCAGCCAGGACAGGGGCACTTACAATGAGCAGTTCTTC.

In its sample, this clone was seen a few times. Written as DNA, the CDR3 is TGTGCCTGGAGGGGACGACAGGGGCAGAATTCACCCCTCCACTTT. Protein sequence: CAWRGRQGQNSPLHF. The chain joins TRBV30 to TRBJ1-6, with 8 bases lining up with TRBD1. V was pared by 3 bases and J by 7 bases, with 8 bases of the junction left unmatched. This CDR3 is built from 15 residues. Per the germline V gene, CDR1 is GTSNPN and CDR2 is SVGIG (reference sequence).

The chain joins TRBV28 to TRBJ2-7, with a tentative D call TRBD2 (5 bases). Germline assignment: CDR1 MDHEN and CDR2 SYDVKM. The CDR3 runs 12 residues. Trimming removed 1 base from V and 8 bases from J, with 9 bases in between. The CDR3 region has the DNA TGTGCCAGCAGTTTATCCGGGGTTAAGCAGTACTTC. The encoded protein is CASSLSGVKQYF.

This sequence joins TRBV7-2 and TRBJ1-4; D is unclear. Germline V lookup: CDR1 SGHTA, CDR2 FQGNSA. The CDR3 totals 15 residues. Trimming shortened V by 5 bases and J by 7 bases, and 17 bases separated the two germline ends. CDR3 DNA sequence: TGTGCCAGCAGCCCCGAAATCCGGCCGGGTGAAAAACTGTTTTTT. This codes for CASSPEIRPGEKLFF.

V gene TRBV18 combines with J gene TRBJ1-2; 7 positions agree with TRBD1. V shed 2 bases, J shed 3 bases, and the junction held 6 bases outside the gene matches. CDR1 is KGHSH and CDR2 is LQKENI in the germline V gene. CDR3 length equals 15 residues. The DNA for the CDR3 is TGTGCCAGCTCACCAGAACGGACAGGAGACTATGGCTACACCTTC. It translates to CASSPERTGDYGYTF.

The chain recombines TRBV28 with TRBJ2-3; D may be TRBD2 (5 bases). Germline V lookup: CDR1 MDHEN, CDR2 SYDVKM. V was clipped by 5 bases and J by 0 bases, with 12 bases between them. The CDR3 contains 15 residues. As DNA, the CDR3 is TGTGCCAGCAGTCCTCTAGGACTCAGCACAGATACGCAGTATTTT. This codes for CASSPLGLSTDTQYF.

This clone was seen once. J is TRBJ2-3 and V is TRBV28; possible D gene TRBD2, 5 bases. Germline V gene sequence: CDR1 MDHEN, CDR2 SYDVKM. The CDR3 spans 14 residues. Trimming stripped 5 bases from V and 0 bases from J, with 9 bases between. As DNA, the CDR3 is TGTGCCAGCAGTAGCGGAGGTAGCACAGATACGCAGTATTTT. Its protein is CASSSGGSTDTQYF.

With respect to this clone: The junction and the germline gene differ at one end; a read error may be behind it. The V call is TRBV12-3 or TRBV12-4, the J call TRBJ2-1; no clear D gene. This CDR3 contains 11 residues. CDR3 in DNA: TGTGCCAGCAGTAAACGCACGGAGCCGTTCTTC. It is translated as CASSKRTEPFF.

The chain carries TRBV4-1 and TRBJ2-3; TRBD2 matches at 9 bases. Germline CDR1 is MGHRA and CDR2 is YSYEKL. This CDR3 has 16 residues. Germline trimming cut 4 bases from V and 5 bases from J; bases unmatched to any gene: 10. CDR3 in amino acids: CASSPTALAGIDTQYF. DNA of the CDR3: TGCGCCAGCAGCCCGACCGCGCTAGCGGGAATAGATACGCAGTATTTT.

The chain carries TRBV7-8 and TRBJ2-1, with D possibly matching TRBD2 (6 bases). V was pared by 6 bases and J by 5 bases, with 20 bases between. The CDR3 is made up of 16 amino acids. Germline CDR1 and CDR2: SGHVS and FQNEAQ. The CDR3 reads CASRYRAGSGDNEQFF. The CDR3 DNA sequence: TGTGCCAGCAGATATAGGGCCGGGAGTGGTGACAATGAGCAGTTCTTC.

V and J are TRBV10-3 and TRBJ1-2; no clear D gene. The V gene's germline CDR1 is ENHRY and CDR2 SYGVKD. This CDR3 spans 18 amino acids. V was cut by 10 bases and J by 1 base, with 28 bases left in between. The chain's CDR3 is CASQAGRGRSEGNYGYTF. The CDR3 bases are TGTGCCAGCCAGGCCGGCCGGGGTCGTTCAGAAGGTAACTATGGCTACACCTTC.

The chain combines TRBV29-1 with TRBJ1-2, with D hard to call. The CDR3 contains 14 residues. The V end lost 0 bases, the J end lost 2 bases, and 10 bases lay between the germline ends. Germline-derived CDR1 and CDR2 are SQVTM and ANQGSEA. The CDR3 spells CSVEEKSRNYGYTF. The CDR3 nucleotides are TGCAGCGTTGAAGAAAAGTCCAGAAACTATGGCTACACCTTC.